These 9 T cell receptor beta chains were sequenced from one sample in a study of PD-1 blockade in classical Hodgkin lymphoma. The patients all showed relapse after autologous stem cell transplantation, while their brentuximab vedotin exposure varied. Clones were sequenced by immunoSEQ multiplex PCR, and TCRdb holds only the in-frame ones, with some missing. The table has 55,000 to 75,000 clones, 90% to 95% seen once. The sample consisted of peripheral blood mononuclear cells (PBMCs), taken at baseline. Every receptor here comes from a human donor with classical Hodgkin lymphoma.

V is TRBV2 and J is TRBJ2-7; 13 nucleotides align to TRBD2. V was pared by 8 bases and J by 4 bases, with 5 bases of the junction left unmatched. The length of the CDR3 is 14 residues. From germline, CDR1 is SNHLY and CDR2 FYNNEI. The CDR3 coding sequence is TGTGCCAGCCGACTAGCGGGGGGACCATACGAGCAGTACTTC. Translated: CASRLAGGPYEQYF. The full variable domain, rest sourced from reference TRBV2 and TRBJ2-7, is EPEVTQTPSHQVTQMGQEVILRCVPISNHLYFYWYRQILGQKVEFLVSFYNNEISEKSEIFDDQFSVERPDGSNFTLKIRSTKLEDSAMYFCASRLAGGPYEQYFGPGTRLTVT.

Concerning this clone itself: One end of the junction does not line up with germline, which may come from a read error. Other DNA sequences within the sample encode an identical CDR3. CDR3 protein: CASSVGRDSYNSPLHF. The CDR3 DNA sequence: TGCGCCAGCAGCGTAGGACGGGACTCCTATAATTCACCCCTCCACTTT. The rearrangement links TRBV9 to TRBJ1-6; D gene uncertain. This CDR3 comprises 16 residues. The germline gives CDR1 SGDLS, CDR2 YYNGEE.

The rearrangement uses TRBV6-5 and TRBJ2-5; D gene uncertain. The V end was cut by 3 bases, the J end by 7 bases, with 6 bases between. CDR1 and CDR2 from the germline V gene are MNHEY and SVGAGI. This CDR3 has 11 amino acids. The CDR3 coding sequence is TGTGCCAGCAGTTATCTTGGGACCCAGTACTTC. Translation: CASSYLGTQYF.

This chain joins TRBV7-6 and TRBJ2-2, with 10 nucleotides matching TRBD1. The V segment lost 5 bases and the J segment 4 bases; nucleotides outside the gene matches: 13. The CDR3 runs 18 residues. CDR1 SGHVS and CDR2 FNYEAQ come from the germline V gene. The chain's CDR3 is CASSPNRGGQGSTGELFF. CDR3 sequence (DNA): TGTGCCAGCAGCCCAAATAGGGGGGGACAGGGGAGCACCGGGGAGCTGTTTTTT.

The genes are TRBV2 and TRBJ1-2; 8 bases line up with TRBD1. J lost 8 bases, V lost 4 bases, and 3 bases had no gene match. The germline CDR1 and CDR2 sequences are SNHLY and FYNNEI. The CDR3 consists of 12 residues. The CDR3 reads CASSGTGGGYTF. The CDR3 DNA sequence: TGTGCCAGCAGTGGAACAGGGGGAGGCTACACCTTC.

This chain connects TRBV28 to TRBJ1-1, with 7 bases fitting TRBD1. V shed 3 bases and J 5 bases; nucleotides not matched to a gene: 9. Germline lookup yields CDR1 MDHEN and CDR2 SYDVKM. The CDR3 runs to 15 residues. CDR3 region: CASSLWGTTGTEAFF. DNA of the CDR3: TGTGCCAGCAGTTTGTGGGGCACGACAGGGACTGAAGCTTTCTTT.

The V call is TRBV7-3, the J call TRBJ1-4; 8 bases align to TRBD1. Trimming cost V 5 bases and J 8 bases; bases outside gene matches: 19. Germline values: CDR1 SGHTA, CDR2 FQGTGA. This CDR3 comprises 18 residues. The CDR3 DNA reads TGTGCCAGCAGCACCAGGGGGCTTGGCGGGTTTGGGGAAGAAAAACTGTTTTTT. Its protein is CASSTRGLGGFGEEKLFF.

V usage is TRBV19 and J usage is TRBJ2-7, with 8 bases identical to TRBD2. CDR1 and CDR2 (germline): LNHDA, SQIVND (reference sequence). This CDR3 is built from 16 residues. V shed 4 bases and J 0 bases; nucleotides not matched to a gene: 8. This CDR3 reads CASSSPRLAGSYEQYF. CDR3 nucleotide sequence: TGTGCCAGTAGTAGCCCCCGGCTAGCGGGCTCCTACGAGCAGTACTTC. The variable domain in full, completed from reference TRBV19 and TRBJ2-7, reads DGGITQSPKYLFRKEGQNVTLSCEQNLNHDAMYWYRQDPGQGLRLIYYSQIVNDFQKGDIAEGYSVSREKKESFPLTVTSAQKNPTAFYLCASSSPRLAGSYEQYFGPGTRLTVT.

The V and J genes are TRBV9 and TRBJ1-6, with no clear D. This CDR3 region has 14 residues. The germline V and J ends were trimmed by 7 bases and 3 bases, with 11 bases remaining between them. CDR1 is SGDLS and CDR2 is YYNGEE in the germline V gene. The CDR3 here is CASGGLDYNSPLHF. The CDR3 DNA is TGTGCCAGCGGCGGCCTTGACTATAATTCACCCCTCCACTTT. Variable domain in full (rest from reference TRBV9 and TRBJ1-6): DSGVTQTPKHLITATGQRVTLRCSPRSGDLSVYWYQQSLDQGLQFLIQYYNGEERAKGNILERFSAQQFPDLHSELNLSSLELGDSALYFCASGGLDYNSPLHFGNGTRLTVT.